One and the same sample provided the 18 T cell receptor beta chains below, sequenced in a study of Tregs in tolerant kidney transplant recipients. This table comes from immunoSEQ multiplex PCR, and its TCRdb copy is limited to in-frame clones, with some not included. The sample holds some 240,000 clones, about four fifths seen once. The source material was CD4+ T cells from blood. These receptors were obtained from a human donor in good health.

This chain's CDR3 is CASSIQDKYGYTF. The CDR3 bases are TGCGCCAGCAGCATACAGGATAAATATGGCTACACCTTC. The V gene is TRBV5-1, the J gene TRBJ1-2; possibly TRBD1 for D (5 bases). In germline, CDR1 is SGHRS, CDR2 YFSETQ. Between the trimmed V and J ends, which lost 4 bases and 5 bases, there was a span of 12 bases. CDR3 size: 13 residues. Full variable domain (outside the CDR3, taken from reference TRBV5-1 and TRBJ1-2): KAGVTQTPRYLIKTRGQQVTLSCSPISGHRSVSWYQQTPGQGLQFLFEYFSETQRNKGNFPGRFSGRQFSNSRSEMNVSTLELGDSALYLCASSIQDKYGYTFGSGTRLTVV.

As for this clone: Other nucleotide sequences in the sample specify the same CDR3. The gene calls are TRBV7-3 and TRBJ1-6; D uncertain. The V end lost 5 bases, the J end lost 0 bases, and 5 bases lay between the germline ends. CDR1 is SGHTA and CDR2 is FQGTGA in the germline V gene. There are 14 residues in the CDR3. CDR3 sequence (DNA): TGTGCCAGCAGCCCCGGCTCCTATAATTCACCCCTCCACTTT. Translation: CASSPGSYNSPLHF.

The chain carries TRBV18 and TRBJ1-3; D is unresolved. V lost 3 bases to trimming and J lost 2 bases, with 11 bases between them. Germline CDR1 and CDR2: KGHSH and LQKENI. The CDR3 contains 15 residues. The CDR3 region is CASSPLRAPGNTIYF. CDR3 DNA: TGTGCCAGCTCACCCCTCCGGGCTCCTGGAAACACCATATATTTT.

This clone was seen a few times. The chain joins TRBV5-1 to TRBJ1-1; D is possibly TRBD1 (5 bases). V was pared by 1 base and J by 5 bases, with 12 bases between. The germline gives CDR1 SGHRS, CDR2 YFSETQ. The CDR3 extends over 14 amino acids. The CDR3 DNA reads TGCGCCAGCAGCTTGCAGCAGGGCGGGACTGAAGCTTTCTTT. Translation gives CASSLQQGGTEAFF.

This clone was seen more than once but under ten times. The J gene is TRBJ2-7, the V gene TRBV6-1, with D uncertain. Germline V CDR1 and CDR2: MNHNS, SASEGT. The CDR3 spans 12 residues. The V gene lost 0 bases and the J gene lost 3 bases, with 3 bases spanning the gap. The CDR3: CASSEANYEQYF. The CDR3 nucleotides read TGTGCCAGCAGTGAAGCAAACTACGAGCAGTACTTC.

This chain joins TRBV7-8 and TRBJ2-6; D remains ambiguous. The CDR3 spans 14 residues. Trimming took 2 bases from V and 2 from J, leaving 4 bases between them. Germline CDR1 SGHVS, CDR2 FQNEAQ. CDR3 loop: CASSLQPGANVLTF. Written as DNA, the CDR3 is TGTGCCAGCAGCTTACAGCCTGGGGCCAACGTCCTGACTTTC.

This sequence joins TRBV29-1 and TRBJ1-2, with a tentative D call TRBD1 (5 bases). The V gene's germline CDR1 is SQVTM and CDR2 ANQGSEA. CDR3 size: 12 residues. With 6 bases removed from V and 6 bases from J, the gap between germline ends came to 14 bases. In DNA form, the CDR3 reads TGCAGCGTGGCCCGGGGGGTCGATGGCTACACCTTC. Its protein product is CSVARGVDGYTF.

The table lists this clone with a few counts. This rearrangement joins TRBV6-5 to TRBJ2-1; no clear D. This CDR3 has 12 residues. V lost 10 bases to trimming and J lost 5 bases, with 12 bases between them. Looked up from germline, CDR1 is MNHEY and CDR2 is SVGAGI. The CDR3 region has the DNA TGTGCCACGGCGAAGATCGACAATGAGCAGTTCTTC. This codes for CATAKIDNEQFF.

This chain connects TRBV7-8 to TRBJ2-7; D remains ambiguous. V was trimmed by 5 bases and J by 3 bases, leaving 11 bases between them. Germline V gene data show CDR1 as SGHVS and CDR2 as FQNEAQ. The CDR3 sequence is 13 residues long. CDR3 DNA sequence: TGTGCCAGCAGCCCAGGTGTTTACTACGAGCAGTACTTC. Amino acid sequence: CASSPGVYYEQYF.

The chain couples TRBV9 to TRBJ2-6; maybe TRBD1 (5 bases). The V end was cut by 6 bases, the J end by 0 bases, with 13 bases between. There are 16 residues in the CDR3. Looked up from germline, CDR1 is SGDLS and CDR2 is YYNGEE. The CDR3 region is CASTDRRDSGANVLTF. The CDR3 nucleotides read TGTGCCAGCACCGATCGCAGGGACTCTGGGGCCAACGTCCTGACTTTC.

The rearrangement joins TRBV6-5 to TRBJ2-3; 9 positions match TRBD2. CDR1 and CDR2 from the germline V gene are MNHEY and SVGAGI. CDR3 size: 12 residues. Trimming cost V 2 bases and J 10 bases; bases outside gene matches: 1. The CDR3 sequence: CASSYTSGPQYF. DNA for the CDR3: TGTGCCAGCAGTTACACTAGCGGGCCGCAGTATTTT.

This rearrangement joins TRBV5-4 to TRBJ2-1, with D perhaps matching TRBD1 or TRBD2 (5 bases each). The germline gives CDR1 SGHNT, CDR2 YYREEE (reference sequence). The CDR3 is made up of 15 amino acids. V lost 3 bases and J lost 0, with 10 bases in between. CDR3: CASSWDRSSYNEQFF. DNA of the CDR3: TGTGCCAGCAGCTGGGACCGGAGCTCCTACAATGAGCAGTTCTTC. Filled out from reference TRBV5-4 and TRBJ2-1, the complete variable domain reads ETGVTQSPTHLIKTRGQQVTLRCSSQSGHNTVSWYQQALGQGPQFIFQYYREEENGRGNFPPRFSGLQFPNYSSELNVNALELDDSALYLCASSWDRSSYNEQFFGPGTRLTVL.

The CDR3 loop is CASSLYGAGLNQPQHF. CDR3 DNA: TGTGCCAGCAGCTTATACGGGGCAGGCCTCAATCAGCCCCAGCATTTT. J is TRBJ1-5 and V is TRBV7-2; weak D call: TRBD1 (5 bases). V gave up 2 bases and J gave up 3 bases, with 14 bases separating them. This CDR3 has 16 amino acids. Germline CDR1 SGHTA, CDR2 FQGNSA. The whole variable domain, filled in from reference TRBV7-2 and TRBJ1-5, reads GAGVSQSPSNKVTEKGKDVELRCDPISGHTALYWYRQSLGQGLEFLIYFQGNSAPDKSGLPSDRFSAERTGGSVSTLTIQRTQQEDSAVYLCASSLYGAGLNQPQHFGDGTRLSIL.

This chain uses TRBV29-1 with TRBJ1-1; 8 nucleotides agree with TRBD1. This CDR3 is 14 amino acids long. Germline V CDR1 and CDR2: SQVTM, ANQGSEA. V was clipped by 0 bases and J by 5 bases; unmatched bases: 5. The DNA for the CDR3 is TGCAGCGTTGAAGATCGTCAGGGGGCGACTGAAGCTTTCTTT. This encodes CSVEDRQGATEAFF.

The chain carries TRBV27 and TRBJ1-1, with 9 bases lining up with TRBD1. The CDR3 is 19 residues long. Per germline, CDR1 MNHEY and CDR2 SMNVEV (reference sequence). V trimming: 1 base; J trimming: 0 bases; junction bases outside the gene matches: 12. For the CDR3, the DNA is TGTGCCAGCAGTTTATTCGGGACAGGGAGGTTCACGATGAACACTGAAGCTTTCTTT. This sequence encodes CASSLFGTGRFTMNTEAFF.

This clone was counted a few times. Different DNA sequences within this sample yield the same CDR3. The rearrangement links TRBV5-1 to TRBJ1-5; unclear D gene. Trimming removed 0 bases from V and 2 bases from J, with 6 bases in between. The CDR3 covers 14 residues. Germline-derived CDR1 and CDR2 are SGHRS and YFSETQ. This CDR3 reads CASSLGGGNQPQHF. The CDR3 region has the DNA TGCGCCAGCAGCTTGGGGGGAGGCAATCAGCCCCAGCATTTT.

V usage is TRBV29-1 and J usage is TRBJ1-2; no definite D call. The V gene's germline CDR1 is SQVTM and CDR2 ANQGSEA. This CDR3 spans 15 amino acids. V shed 5 bases and J shed 0 bases, with 16 bases lying between them. CDR3 nucleotides: TGCAGCGTTAAGGGTACAGTCAACCCTAACTATGGCTACACCTTC. Its translation: CSVKGTVNPNYGYTF.

The count of this clone is one. The chain recombines TRBV10-3 with TRBJ2-7, with TRBD2 matching over 9 bases. V lost 3 bases and J lost 0; bases outside the gene matches: 6. This CDR3 is 16 amino acids long. The germline V gene has CDR1 ENHRY and CDR2 SYGVKD. The CDR3 loop is CAISDGSGGLSYEQYF. CDR3 in DNA: TGTGCCATCAGTGATGGGAGCGGGGGGCTCTCCTACGAGCAGTACTTC.